This section outlines one T cell receptor (beta chain) sequence together with its context. Its antigen is currently unknown. MiXCR, applied by TCRdb to the reads, yields one record per CDR3 protein. The data show a few hundred thousand distinct CDR3 sequences, about 15% seen once. Germline CDR1 is SGHAT and CDR2 is FQDESV (reference sequence). The length of the CDR3 is 15 residues. V was cut by 5 bases and J by 2 bases, with 14 bases left in between. This specimen comes from a study of T cell repertoires in cytomegalovirus infection. In the study overall: CMV infection plus the matching HLA type was flagged by public TCR beta signatures.

Study-level results: Ex vivo, HLA-C-restricted CMV-specific TCR beta clonotypes prevailed over the rest of the response. Frequencies of public TCR beta families were cumulated, and this identified carriers of CMV plus the relevant HLA.

The clonotype was recovered from a human donor in good health (CMV status not recorded). Some clones in this sample may be carry-over from other donors' samples. Sample: CD8+ T cells from PBMCs. This chain uses TRBV11-1 with TRBJ2-3, with D uncertain. CDR3 protein: CASSPDTIHTDTQYF. The CDR3 region has the DNA TGTGCCAGCAGCCCCGACACCATTCACACAGATACGCAGTATTTT.